This T cell receptor (beta chain) comes out of a study of T cells in Graves' hyperthyroidism and ophthalmopathy. Regarding the study as a whole: Most expanded thyroid clonotypes above 0.001 recurred in blood.

The length of the CDR3 is 13 residues. The germline gives CDR1 MDHEN, CDR2 SYDVKM. Deletions cut 8 bases from V and 3 bases from J, with 14 bases between. Diagnosis rested on symptoms, serum thyroxine and TRAb, thyroid ultrasound, and orbital computed tomography. The CDR3 regions of TCR beta were amplified from RNA transcripts. When the TCR CDR3 underwent first-round RT-PCR, the HTBI primer set was used. One entry per CDR3 protein results from TCRdb running MiXCR on the multiplex PCR reads. The sample has more than 550,000 distinct CDR3 sequences, approximately 15% seen once. This clonotype has at least ten counts. Its target is unknown.

Input material: blood. This sequence was found in a man aged 50 or older with Graves' hyperthyroidism. The chain recombines TRBV28 with TRBJ2-7, with TRBD1 as a possible D gene (6 bases). Written as DNA, the CDR3 is TGTGCCAGCGAAGGAAAGACAGGCTACGAGCAGTACTTC. Translation: CASEGKTGYEQYF. The whole variable domain, remainder taken from reference TRBV28 and TRBJ2-7, is DVKVTQSSRYLVKRTGEKVFLECVQDMDHENMFWYRQDPGLGLRLIYFSYDVKMKEKGDIPEGYSVSREKKERFSLILESASTNQTSMYLCASEGKTGYEQYFGPGTRLTVT.